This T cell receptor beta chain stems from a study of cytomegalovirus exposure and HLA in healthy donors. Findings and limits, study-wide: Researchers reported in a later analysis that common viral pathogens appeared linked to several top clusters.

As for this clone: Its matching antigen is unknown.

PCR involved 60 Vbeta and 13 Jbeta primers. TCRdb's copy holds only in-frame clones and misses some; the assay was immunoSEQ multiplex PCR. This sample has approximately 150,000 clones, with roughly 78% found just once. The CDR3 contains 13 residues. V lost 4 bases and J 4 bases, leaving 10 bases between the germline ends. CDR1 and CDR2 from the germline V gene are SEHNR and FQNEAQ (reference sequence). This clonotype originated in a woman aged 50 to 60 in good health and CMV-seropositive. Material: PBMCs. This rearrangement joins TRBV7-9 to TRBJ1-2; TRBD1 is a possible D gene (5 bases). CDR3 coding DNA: TGTGCCAGCAGCTCAGGCAGGGCCTATGGCTACACCTTC. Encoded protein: CASSSGRAYGYTF. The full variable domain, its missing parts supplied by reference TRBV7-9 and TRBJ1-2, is DTGVSQNPRHKITKRGQNVTFRCDPISEHNRLYWYRQTLGQGPEFLTYFQNEAQLEKSRLLSDRFSAERPKGSFSTLEIQRTEQGDSAMYLCASSSGRAYGYTFGSGTRLTVV.